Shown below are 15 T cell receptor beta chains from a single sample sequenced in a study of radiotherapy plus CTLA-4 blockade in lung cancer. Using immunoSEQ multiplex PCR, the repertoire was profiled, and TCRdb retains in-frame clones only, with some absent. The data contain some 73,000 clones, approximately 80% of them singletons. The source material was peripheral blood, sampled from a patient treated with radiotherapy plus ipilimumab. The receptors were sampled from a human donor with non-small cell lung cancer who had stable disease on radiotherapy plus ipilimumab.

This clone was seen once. The DNA of the CDR3 is TGTGCCAGCAGTGAAGACCGGGGAGGGGGTGAAAAACTGTTTTTT. Translation: CASSEDRGGGEKLFF. The chain carries TRBV2 and TRBJ1-4; D perhaps matches TRBD1 (6 bases). Per the germline V gene, CDR1 is SNHLY and CDR2 is FYNNEI. The CDR3 is made up of 15 amino acids. Trimming pared 1 base from V and 7 bases from J, leaving 13 bases between.

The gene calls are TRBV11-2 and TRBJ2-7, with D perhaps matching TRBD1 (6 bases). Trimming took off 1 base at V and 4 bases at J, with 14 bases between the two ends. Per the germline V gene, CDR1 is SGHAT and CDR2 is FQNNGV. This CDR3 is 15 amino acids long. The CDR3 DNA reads TGTGCCAGCAGCTTAGTTTCAGGGGAGCTTTACGAGCAGTACTTC. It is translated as CASSLVSGELYEQYF. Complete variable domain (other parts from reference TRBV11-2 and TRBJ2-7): EAGVAQSPRYKIIEKRQSVAFWCNPISGHATLYWYQQILGQGPKLLIQFQNNGVVDDSQLPKDRFSAERLKGVDSTLKIQPAKLEDSAVYLCASSLVSGELYEQYFGPGTRLTVT.

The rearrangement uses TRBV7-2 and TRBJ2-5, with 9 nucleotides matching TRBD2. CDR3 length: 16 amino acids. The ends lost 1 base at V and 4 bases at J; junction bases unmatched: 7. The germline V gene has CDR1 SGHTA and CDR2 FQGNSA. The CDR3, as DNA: TGTGCCAGCAGCTTAGATGCTGGCGGGGGGGCAGAGACCCAGTACTTC. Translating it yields CASSLDAGGGAETQYF.

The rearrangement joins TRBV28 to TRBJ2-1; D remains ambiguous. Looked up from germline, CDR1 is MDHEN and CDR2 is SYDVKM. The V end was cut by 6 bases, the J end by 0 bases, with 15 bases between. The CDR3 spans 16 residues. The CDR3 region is CASSTEDGSSYNEQFF. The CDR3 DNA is TGTGCCAGCAGCACTGAGGACGGAAGCTCCTACAATGAGCAGTTCTTC.

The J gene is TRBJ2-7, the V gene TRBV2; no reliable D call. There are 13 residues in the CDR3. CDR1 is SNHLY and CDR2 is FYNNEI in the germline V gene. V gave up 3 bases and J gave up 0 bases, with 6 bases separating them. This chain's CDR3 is CASSDGASYEQYF. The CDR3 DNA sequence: TGTGCCAGCAGTGACGGAGCCTCCTACGAGCAGTACTTC.

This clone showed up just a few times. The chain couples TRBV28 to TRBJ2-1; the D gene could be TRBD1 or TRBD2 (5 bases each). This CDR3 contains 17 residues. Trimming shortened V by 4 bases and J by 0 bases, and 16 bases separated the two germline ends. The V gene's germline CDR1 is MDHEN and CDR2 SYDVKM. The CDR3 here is CASSSGLGTSSYNEQFF. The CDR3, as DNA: TGTGCCAGCAGTTCAGGACTGGGGACCAGCTCCTACAATGAGCAGTTCTTC.

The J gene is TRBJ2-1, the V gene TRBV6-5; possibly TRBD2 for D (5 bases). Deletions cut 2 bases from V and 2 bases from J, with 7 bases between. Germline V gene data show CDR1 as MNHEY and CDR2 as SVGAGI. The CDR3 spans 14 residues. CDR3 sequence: CASSYLGAYNEQFF. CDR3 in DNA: TGTGCCAGCAGTTACCTCGGGGCCTACAATGAGCAGTTCTTC.

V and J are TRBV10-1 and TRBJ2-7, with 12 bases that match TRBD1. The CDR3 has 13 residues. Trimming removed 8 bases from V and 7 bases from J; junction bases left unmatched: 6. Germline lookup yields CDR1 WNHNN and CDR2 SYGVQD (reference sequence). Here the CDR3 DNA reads TGCGCCAGCGGGGGACAGGGGGCTGAGGAGCAGTACTTC. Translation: CASGGQGAEEQYF.

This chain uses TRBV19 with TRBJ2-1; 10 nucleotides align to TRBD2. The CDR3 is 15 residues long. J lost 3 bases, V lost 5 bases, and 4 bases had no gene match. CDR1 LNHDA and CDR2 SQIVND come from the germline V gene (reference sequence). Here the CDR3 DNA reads TGTGCCAGTAGTCTGACTAGCGGGTTCTACAATGAGCAGTTCTTC. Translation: CASSLTSGFYNEQFF.

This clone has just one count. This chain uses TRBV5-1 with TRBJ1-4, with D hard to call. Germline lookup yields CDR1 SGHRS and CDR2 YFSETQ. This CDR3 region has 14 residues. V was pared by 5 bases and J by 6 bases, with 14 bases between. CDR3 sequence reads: CASRPGMGYEKLFF. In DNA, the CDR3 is TGCGCCAGCAGGCCGGGGATGGGTTATGAAAAACTGTTTTTT.

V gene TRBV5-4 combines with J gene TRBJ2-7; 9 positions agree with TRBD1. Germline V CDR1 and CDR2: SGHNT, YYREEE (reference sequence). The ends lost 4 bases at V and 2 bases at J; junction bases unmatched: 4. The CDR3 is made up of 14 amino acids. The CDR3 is CASSRGQGTYEQYF. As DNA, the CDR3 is TGTGCCAGCAGCCGGGGACAGGGCACCTACGAGCAGTACTTC.

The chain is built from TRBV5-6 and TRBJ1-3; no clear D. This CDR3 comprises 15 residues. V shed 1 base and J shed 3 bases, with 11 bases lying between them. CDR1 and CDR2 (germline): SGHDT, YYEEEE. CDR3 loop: CASSLRGFLGNTIYF. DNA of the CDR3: TGTGCCAGCAGCTTGCGAGGGTTCCTTGGAAACACCATATATTTT.

As DNA, the CDR3 is TGTGCCAGCAGCCAGGGACTAGCGGGTAACAATGAGCAGTTCTTC. Translating it yields CASSQGLAGNNEQFF. The chain couples TRBV4-2 to TRBJ2-1; 12 bases match TRBD2. This CDR3 is built from 15 residues. The trim removed 3 bases at V and 5 bases at J, leaving 2 bases unmatched. Looked up from germline, CDR1 is LGHNA and CDR2 is YNFKEQ.

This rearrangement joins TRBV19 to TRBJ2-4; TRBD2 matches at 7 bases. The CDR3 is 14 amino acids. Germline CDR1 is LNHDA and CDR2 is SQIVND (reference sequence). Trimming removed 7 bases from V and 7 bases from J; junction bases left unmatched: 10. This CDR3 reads CASTPRGEGNIQYF. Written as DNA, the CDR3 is TGTGCCAGTACCCCACGGGGGGAAGGGAACATTCAGTACTTC.

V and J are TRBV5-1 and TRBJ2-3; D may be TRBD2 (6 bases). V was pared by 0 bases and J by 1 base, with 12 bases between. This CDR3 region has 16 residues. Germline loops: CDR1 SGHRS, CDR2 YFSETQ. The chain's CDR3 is CASSLVPGVGTDTQYF. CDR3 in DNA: TGCGCCAGCAGCTTGGTTCCGGGGGTCGGCACAGATACGCAGTATTTT. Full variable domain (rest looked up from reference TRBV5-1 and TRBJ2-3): KAGVTQTPRYLIKTRGQQVTLSCSPISGHRSVSWYQQTPGQGLQFLFEYFSETQRNKGNFPGRFSGRQFSNSRSEMNVSTLELGDSALYLCASSLVPGVGTDTQYFGPGTRLTVL.